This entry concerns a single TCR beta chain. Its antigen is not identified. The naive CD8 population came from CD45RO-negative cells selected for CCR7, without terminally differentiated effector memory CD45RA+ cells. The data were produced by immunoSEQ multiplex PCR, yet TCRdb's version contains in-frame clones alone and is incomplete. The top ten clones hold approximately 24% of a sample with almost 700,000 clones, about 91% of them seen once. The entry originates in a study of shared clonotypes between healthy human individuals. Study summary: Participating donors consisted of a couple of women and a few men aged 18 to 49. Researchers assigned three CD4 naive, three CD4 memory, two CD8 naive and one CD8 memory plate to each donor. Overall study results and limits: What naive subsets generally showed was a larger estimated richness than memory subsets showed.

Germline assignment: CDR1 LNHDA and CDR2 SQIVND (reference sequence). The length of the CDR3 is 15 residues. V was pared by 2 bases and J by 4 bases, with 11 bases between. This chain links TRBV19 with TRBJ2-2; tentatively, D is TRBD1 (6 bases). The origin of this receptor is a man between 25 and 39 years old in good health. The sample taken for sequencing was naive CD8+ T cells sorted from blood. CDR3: CASSIRGLATGELFF. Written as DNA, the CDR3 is TGTGCCAGTAGTATAAGGGGGTTGGCCACCGGGGAGCTGTTTTTT.